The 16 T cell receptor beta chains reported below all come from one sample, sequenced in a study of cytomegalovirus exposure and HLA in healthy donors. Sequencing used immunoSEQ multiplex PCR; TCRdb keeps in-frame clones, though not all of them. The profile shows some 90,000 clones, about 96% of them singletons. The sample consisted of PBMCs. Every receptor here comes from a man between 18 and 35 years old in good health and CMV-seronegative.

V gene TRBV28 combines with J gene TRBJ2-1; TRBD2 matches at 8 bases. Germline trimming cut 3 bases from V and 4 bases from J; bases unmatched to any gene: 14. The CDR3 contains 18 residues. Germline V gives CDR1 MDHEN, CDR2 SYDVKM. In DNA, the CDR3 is TGTGCCAGCAGTTTCCCTGTTGGAAGGCGGGAGGATTACAATGAGCAGTTCTTC. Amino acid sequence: CASSFPVGRREDYNEQFF.

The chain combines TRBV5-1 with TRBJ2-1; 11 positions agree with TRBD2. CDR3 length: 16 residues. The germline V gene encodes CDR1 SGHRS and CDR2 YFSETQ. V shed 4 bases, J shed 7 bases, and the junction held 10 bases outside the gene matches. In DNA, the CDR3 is TGCGCCAGCAGCCGGGTAGCGGGAGGGCCCGGAAATGAGCAGTTCTTC. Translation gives CASSRVAGGPGNEQFF.

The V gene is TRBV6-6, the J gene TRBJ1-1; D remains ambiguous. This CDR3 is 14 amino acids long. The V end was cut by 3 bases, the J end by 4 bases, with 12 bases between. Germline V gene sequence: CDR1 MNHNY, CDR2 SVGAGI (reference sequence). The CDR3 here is CASSYLEGTTEAFF. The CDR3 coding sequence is TGTGCCAGCAGTTATTTGGAGGGTACCACTGAAGCTTTCTTT.

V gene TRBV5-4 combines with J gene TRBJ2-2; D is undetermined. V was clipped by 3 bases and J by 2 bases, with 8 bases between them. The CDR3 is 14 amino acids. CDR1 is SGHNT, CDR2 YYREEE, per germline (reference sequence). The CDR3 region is CASSSPSNTGELFF. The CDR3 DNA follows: TGTGCCAGCAGCTCTCCCAGTAACACCGGGGAGCTGTTTTTT.

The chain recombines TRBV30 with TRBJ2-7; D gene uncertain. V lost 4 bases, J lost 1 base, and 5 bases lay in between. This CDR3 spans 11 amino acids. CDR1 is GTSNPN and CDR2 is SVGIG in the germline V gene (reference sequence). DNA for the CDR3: TGTGCCTGGATAGATTCCTACGAGCAGTACTTC. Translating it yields CAWIDSYEQYF.

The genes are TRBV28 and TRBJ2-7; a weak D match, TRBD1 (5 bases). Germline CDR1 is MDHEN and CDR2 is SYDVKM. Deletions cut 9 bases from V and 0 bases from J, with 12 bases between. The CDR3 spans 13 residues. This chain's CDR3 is CASKGPFSYEQYF. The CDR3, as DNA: TGTGCCAGTAAGGGGCCCTTCTCCTACGAGCAGTACTTC. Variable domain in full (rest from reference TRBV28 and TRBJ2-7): DVKVTQSSRYLVKRTGEKVFLECVQDMDHENMFWYRQDPGLGLRLIYFSYDVKMKEKGDIPEGYSVSREKKERFSLILESASTNQTSMYLCASKGPFSYEQYFGPGTRLTVT.

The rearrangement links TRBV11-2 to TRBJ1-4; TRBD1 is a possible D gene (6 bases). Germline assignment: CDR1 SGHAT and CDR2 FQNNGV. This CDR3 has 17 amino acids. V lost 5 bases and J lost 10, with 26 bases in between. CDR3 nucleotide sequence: TGTGCCAGCAGCCCCGGGCGCGGGGGCACAGTAGAAGGAAAACTGTTTTTT. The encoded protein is CASSPGRGGTVEGKLFF.

CDR3 protein: CASSKMVGELAFF. CDR3 coding DNA: TGTGCCAGCAGTAAGATGGTAGGGGAACTAGCTTTCTTT. This chain links TRBV6-1 with TRBJ1-1; D possibly corresponds to TRBD1 (5 bases). This CDR3 is built from 13 residues. Germline-derived CDR1 and CDR2 are MNHNS and SASEGT. V was shortened by 5 bases and J by 10 bases, with 17 bases between the two germline ends.

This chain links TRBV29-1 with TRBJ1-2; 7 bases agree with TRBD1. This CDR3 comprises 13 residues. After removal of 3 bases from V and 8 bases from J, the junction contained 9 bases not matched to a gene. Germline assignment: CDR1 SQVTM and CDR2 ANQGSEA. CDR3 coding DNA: TGCAGCGTTGATCGTGCGACAGGGATCGGCTACACCTTC. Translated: CSVDRATGIGYTF. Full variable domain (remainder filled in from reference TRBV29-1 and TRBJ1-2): SAVISQKPSRDICQRGTSLTIQCQVDSQVTMMFWYRQQPGQSLTLIATANQGSEATYESGFVIDKFPISRPNLTFSTLTVSNMSPEDSSIYLCSVDRATGIGYTFGSGTRLTVV.

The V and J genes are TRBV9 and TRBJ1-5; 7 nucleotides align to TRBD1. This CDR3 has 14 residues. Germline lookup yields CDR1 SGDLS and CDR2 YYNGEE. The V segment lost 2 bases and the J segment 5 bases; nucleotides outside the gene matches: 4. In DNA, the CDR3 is TGTGCCAGCAGCGTGTGGGACAGAGATCAGCCCCAGCATTTT. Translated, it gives CASSVWDRDQPQHF.

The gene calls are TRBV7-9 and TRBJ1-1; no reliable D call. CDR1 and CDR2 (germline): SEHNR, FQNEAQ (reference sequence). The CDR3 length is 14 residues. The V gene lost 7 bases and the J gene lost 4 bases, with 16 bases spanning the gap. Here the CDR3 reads CASIPTGDSTEAFF. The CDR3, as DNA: TGTGCCAGCATCCCAACCGGTGATAGCACTGAAGCTTTCTTT.

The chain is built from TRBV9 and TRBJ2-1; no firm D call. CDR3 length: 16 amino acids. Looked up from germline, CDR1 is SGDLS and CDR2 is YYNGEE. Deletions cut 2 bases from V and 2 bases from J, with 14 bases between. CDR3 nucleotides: TGTGCCAGCAGCGTGCTCCCTACTCCTGCCTACAATGAGCAGTTCTTC. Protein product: CASSVLPTPAYNEQFF.

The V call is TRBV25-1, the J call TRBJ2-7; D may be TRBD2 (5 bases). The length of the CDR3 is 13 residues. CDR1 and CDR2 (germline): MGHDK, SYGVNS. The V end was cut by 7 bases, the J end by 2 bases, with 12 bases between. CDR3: CASTSRGTYEQYF. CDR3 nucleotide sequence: TGTGCCAGCACATCCCGGGGAACCTACGAGCAGTACTTC.

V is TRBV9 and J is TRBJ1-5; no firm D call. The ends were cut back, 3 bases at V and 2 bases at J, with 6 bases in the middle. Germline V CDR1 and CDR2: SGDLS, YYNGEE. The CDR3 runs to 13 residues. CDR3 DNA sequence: TGTGCCAGCAGCGGGCTAGGCAATCAGCCCCAGCATTTT. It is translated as CASSGLGNQPQHF. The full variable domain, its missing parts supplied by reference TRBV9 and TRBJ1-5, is DSGVTQTPKHLITATGQRVTLRCSPRSGDLSVYWYQQSLDQGLQFLIQYYNGEERAKGNILERFSAQQFPDLHSELNLSSLELGDSALYFCASSGLGNQPQHFGDGTRLSIL.

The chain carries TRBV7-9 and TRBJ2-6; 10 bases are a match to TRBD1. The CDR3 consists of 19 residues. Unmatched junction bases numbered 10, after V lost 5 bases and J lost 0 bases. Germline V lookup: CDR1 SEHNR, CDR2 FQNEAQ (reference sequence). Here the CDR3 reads CASSVTGTGDDSGANVLTF. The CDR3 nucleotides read TGTGCCAGCAGCGTTACCGGGACAGGGGATGACTCTGGGGCCAACGTCCTGACTTTC. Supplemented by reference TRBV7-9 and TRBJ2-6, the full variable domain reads DTGVSQNPRHKITKRGQNVTFRCDPISEHNRLYWYRQTLGQGPEFLTYFQNEAQLEKSRLLSDRFSAERPKGSFSTLEIQRTEQGDSAMYLCASSVTGTGDDSGANVLTFGAGSRLTVL.

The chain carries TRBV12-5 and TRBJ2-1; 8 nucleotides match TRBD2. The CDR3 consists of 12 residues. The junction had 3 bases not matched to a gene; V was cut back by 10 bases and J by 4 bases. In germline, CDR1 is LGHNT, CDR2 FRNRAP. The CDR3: CATRLAYNEQFF. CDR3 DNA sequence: TGTGCTACGCGACTAGCGTACAATGAGCAGTTCTTC.